The 19 T cell receptor beta chains presented below share a single source sample, sequenced in a study of beta chain features in type 1 diabetes. Of the isolated RNA, all was reverse transcribed, and so the sequenced material was expressed TCRB transcripts. Clones were read by immunoSEQ multiplex PCR, and TCRdb kept only the in-frame ones, dropping some. The table has 200,000 to 300,000 clones, roughly 13% seen once. Sequencing input: naive CD4+ T cells from blood. The receptor source for this set is a woman between 40 and 50 years old in good health.

There are a few counts of this clone. In nucleotides, the CDR3 is TGCGCCAGCAGCTTACAGCCTTCCTCTGGAAACACCATATATTTT. This sequence encodes CASSLQPSSGNTIYF. The V call is TRBV5-1, the J call TRBJ1-3; D is unresolved. There are 15 residues in the CDR3. Germline CDR1 is SGHRS and CDR2 is YFSETQ. V lost 2 bases and J lost 0, with 9 bases in between.

There are a few counts of this clone. The chain is built from TRBV7-7 and TRBJ2-7; the match to TRBD1 covers 7 bases. The CDR3 sequence is 14 residues long. Germline V lookup: CDR1 SSHAT, CDR2 FNYEAQ (reference sequence). V was pared by 5 bases and J by 5 bases, with 9 bases of the junction left unmatched. CDR3 loop: CASSQNDRDDEQYF. CDR3 DNA: TGTGCCAGCAGCCAAAACGACAGGGACGACGAGCAGTACTTC.

In its sample, this clone was seen a few times. The chain joins TRBV29-1 to TRBJ2-5; 11 bases map to TRBD2. With V trimmed by 4 bases and J by 4 bases, 5 bases remained unmatched. The CDR3 runs to 14 residues. Germline CDR1 is SQVTM and CDR2 is ANQGSEA. The CDR3: CSVVLGTSGETQYF. The CDR3 coding sequence is TGCAGCGTTGTGTTAGGGACTAGCGGAGAGACCCAGTACTTC.

This rearrangement joins TRBV6-5 to TRBJ1-4; no clear D gene. CDR1 and CDR2 (germline): MNHEY, SVGAGI. Trimming pared 3 bases from V and 6 bases from J, leaving 14 bases between. CDR3 length equals 15 residues. The CDR3 bases are TGTGCCAGCAGTTATCAAGGCCGGGGTGATGAAAAACTGTTTTTT. Translation gives CASSYQGRGDEKLFF.

A few counts support this clone. J is TRBJ2-2 and V is TRBV7-2, with D tentatively TRBD2 (6 bases). CDR1 and CDR2 from the germline V gene are SGHTA and FQGNSA. Trimming removed 5 bases at V and 6 bases at J, with 13 bases between. The length of the CDR3 is 14 residues. CDR3 amino acids: CASSLYGGAGELFF. CDR3 bases: TGTGCCAGCAGCCTGTACGGGGGAGCCGGGGAGCTGTTTTTT.

The J gene is TRBJ2-1, the V gene TRBV6-1, with a tentative D call TRBD2 (7 bases). The germline CDR1 and CDR2 sequences are MNHNS and SASEGT. Trimming pared 7 bases from V and 6 bases from J, leaving 19 bases between. The CDR3 spans 15 residues. This chain's CDR3 is CASKTGRGGANEQFF. The CDR3 region has the DNA TGTGCCAGCAAGACGGGTAGAGGGGGGGCCAATGAGCAGTTCTTC.

Only a few counts were recorded for this clone. V usage is TRBV7-9 and J usage is TRBJ2-7; 7 nucleotides align to TRBD2. The junction had 3 bases not matched to a gene; V was cut back by 4 bases and J by 0 bases. This CDR3 contains 14 residues. The germline gives CDR1 SEHNR, CDR2 FQNEAQ (reference sequence). The CDR3 sequence: CASSSLASSYEQYF. CDR3 DNA sequence: TGTGCCAGCAGCTCACTAGCGAGCTCCTACGAGCAGTACTTC.

This clone was counted a few times. The chain joins TRBV28 to TRBJ1-2; 7 bases match TRBD1. The germline gives CDR1 MDHEN, CDR2 SYDVKM. The CDR3 runs 13 residues. J was trimmed by 4 bases and V by 7 bases; bases with no gene match: 6. Here the CDR3 reads CASTETGRYGYTF. Here the CDR3 DNA reads TGTGCCAGCACGGAGACAGGGCGCTATGGCTACACCTTC.

The V and J genes are TRBV7-9 and TRBJ1-2, with 8 bases that match TRBD1. Germline V lookup: CDR1 SEHNR, CDR2 FQNEAQ (reference sequence). V lost 1 base and J lost 5; bases outside the gene matches: 9. The CDR3 runs 16 residues. CDR3 sequence (DNA): TGTGCCAGCAGCTTAGTACCGGGACAGGCTTTTTATGGCTACACCTTC. This translates into CASSLVPGQAFYGYTF.

The chain uses TRBV19 and TRBJ1-1, with 12 bases that match TRBD1. Germline V gives CDR1 LNHDA, CDR2 SQIVND (reference sequence). Trimming removed 8 bases from V and 3 bases from J; junction bases left unmatched: 4. The CDR3 contains 14 residues. In DNA, the CDR3 is TGTGCCAGTGGGACAGGGGGCGCGGACACTGAAGCTTTCTTT. Encoded protein: CASGTGGADTEAFF.

This clone was seen only a few times. V usage is TRBV2 and J usage is TRBJ2-7; D perhaps matches TRBD1 (5 bases). V was shortened by 9 bases and J by 6 bases, with 15 bases between the two germline ends. The V gene's germline CDR1 is SNHLY and CDR2 FYNNEI. The length of the CDR3 is 12 residues. The CDR3 coding sequence is TGTGCCAGTCTCCTGCAGGGTTCCGAGCAGTACTTC. Translation: CASLLQGSEQYF.

The chain couples TRBV11-2 to TRBJ2-7; D ambiguous. Germline lookup yields CDR1 SGHAT and CDR2 FQNNGV. There are 13 residues in the CDR3. Trimming took off 1 base at V and 3 bases at J, with 7 bases between the two ends. CDR3 amino acids: CASSLAMRYEQYF. In DNA form, the CDR3 reads TGTGCCAGCAGCTTAGCCATGCGCTACGAGCAGTACTTC.

The V gene is TRBV7-2, the J gene TRBJ1-2; D is unclear. The CDR3 length is 14 residues. Deletions cut 1 base from V and 8 bases from J, with 14 bases between. In germline, CDR1 is SGHTA, CDR2 FQGNSA. The CDR3 bases are TGTGCCAGCAGCTTAGACCACGGCTCTAGGGGCTACACCTTC. Translation: CASSLDHGSRGYTF.

The genes are TRBV6-6 and TRBJ1-1; weak D call: TRBD1 (6 bases). The CDR3 runs 14 residues. Deletions cut 5 bases from V and 3 bases from J, with 13 bases between. Germline CDR1 reads MNHNY; CDR2 reads SVGAGI (reference sequence). CDR3 sequence reads: CASSPDRIDTEAFF. The CDR3 DNA reads as TGTGCCAGCAGTCCGGACAGAATAGACACTGAAGCTTTCTTT.

The chain links TRBV9 to TRBJ2-1; 10 bases line up with TRBD2. CDR1 is SGDLS and CDR2 is YYNGEE in the germline V gene. This CDR3 has 19 residues. After removal of 4 bases from V and 0 bases from J, the junction contained 13 bases not matched to a gene. In DNA form, the CDR3 reads TGTGCCAGCAGCCCCCATCTCCTAGCGGGGGACATCTCCTACAATGAGCAGTTCTTC. This translates into CASSPHLLAGDISYNEQFF.

V and J are TRBV7-9 and TRBJ2-1, with D possibly matching TRBD1 (6 bases). With 4 bases removed from V and 0 bases from J, the gap between germline ends came to 13 bases. CDR3 size: 16 residues. Germline lookup yields CDR1 SEHNR and CDR2 FQNEAQ (reference sequence). This CDR3 is CASSSGQRSSYNEQFF. Written as DNA, the CDR3 is TGTGCCAGCAGCTCCGGACAGAGGAGCTCCTACAATGAGCAGTTCTTC.

Only a few counts were recorded for this clone. The CDR3 loop is CASRLTGGSYEQYF. CDR3 DNA sequence: TGTGCCAGCAGGCTGACAGGGGGCTCCTACGAGCAGTACTTC. J is TRBJ2-7 and V is TRBV6-1, with 9 bases that match TRBD1. Germline values: CDR1 MNHNS, CDR2 SASEGT. With 6 bases clipped from V and 0 bases from J, the junction kept 3 bases outside the gene matches. The length of the CDR3 is 14 residues.

With respect to this clone: Relative to the germline gene, one junction end is altered; a read error may explain this. The chain combines TRBV5-6 with TRBJ2-7, with TRBD1 identical over 7 bases. Per germline, CDR1 SGHDT and CDR2 YYEEEE. This CDR3 is 14 amino acids long. CDR3 nucleotides: TGTGCCAGCAGCTTGAGGGGGCCTATTTCGAAGCAAAGCTTC. Protein sequence: CASSLRGPISKQSF.

The CDR3 loop reads CASSYGTIPGADQYF. The CDR3 DNA reads TGTGCCAGCAGTTACGGTACTATCCCGGGAGCCGATCAGTACTTC. The chain carries TRBV6-5 and TRBJ2-4; D may be TRBD2 (6 bases). The CDR3 loop spans 15 amino acids. The V end was cut by 2 bases, the J end by 12 bases, with 20 bases between. Germline CDR1 reads MNHEY; CDR2 reads SVGAGI.